Listed here are 17 T cell receptor beta chains from one sample, sequenced in a study of vaccination and CD4 T cells after COVID-19. Sequencing of DNA taken from cultured CD4+ T cells relied on the Oncomine TCR Beta short-read assay. MiXCR, applied by TCRdb to the PCR reads, yields one record per CDR3 protein. This repertoire shows 20,000 or so distinct CDR3 sequences, 51% found once; its top ten account for roughly 10%. Noted treatment: roughly ten-day PBMC culture with coronavirus spike peptide pools or control peptides (ViraFEST assay). Antigens for these TCRs are unknown. The starting material was CD4+ T cells from blood, cultured in vitro, obtained before SARS-CoV-2 vaccination. The receptors derive from a human donor who had recovered from COVID-19.

The genes are TRBV7-3 and TRBJ2-1; TRBD2 agrees at 8 bases. Per germline, CDR1 SGHTA and CDR2 FQGTGA. Trimming cost V 5 bases and J 4 bases; bases outside gene matches: 7. CDR3 length equals 15 residues. CDR3 DNA: TGTGCCAGCAGCCCCGGGAGGGCCCAGTACAATGAGCAGTTCTTC. This translates into CASSPGRAQYNEQFF.

This chain connects TRBV7-2 to TRBJ2-7; no firm D call. The CDR3 spans 11 residues. V lost 5 bases to trimming and J lost 12 bases, with 14 bases between them. Germline CDR1 and CDR2: SGHTA and FQGNSA. CDR3 residues: CASSHPPRTYF. Written as DNA, the CDR3 is TGTGCCAGCAGCCACCCGCCCCGCACGTACTTC.

V and J are TRBV18 and TRBJ1-2; D not certain. The CDR3 is made up of 12 amino acids. CDR1 is KGHSH, CDR2 LQKENI, per germline. V shed 3 bases and J shed 6 bases, with 8 bases lying between them. The DNA for the CDR3 is TGTGCCAGCTCACCTTCGACGAATGGCTACACCTTC. Its protein is CASSPSTNGYTF.

This rearrangement joins TRBV7-2 to TRBJ1-1; no clear D. V lost 3 bases and J lost 1, with 6 bases in between. CDR3 length: 13 residues. The germline gives CDR1 SGHTA, CDR2 FQGNSA. The CDR3 spells CASSLRGNTEAFF. The CDR3 DNA reads TGTGCCAGCAGCTTGCGTGGGAACACTGAAGCTTTCTTT.

This chain uses TRBV7-3 with TRBJ2-5; possibly TRBD1 for D (6 bases). CDR1 SGHTA and CDR2 FQGTGA come from the germline V gene. V was cut by 5 bases and J by 5 bases, with 18 bases left in between. This CDR3 has 15 residues. The CDR3 sequence: CASSVSGTQGETQYF. The CDR3, as DNA: TGTGCCAGCAGCGTCTCCGGGACGCAGGGGGAGACCCAGTACTTC.

By share, this clonotype ranks as medium-sized. The rearrangement links TRBV25-1 to TRBJ2-3, with 8 bases identical to TRBD1. Trimming cost V 6 bases and J 5 bases; bases outside gene matches: 4. The CDR3 runs 13 residues. The germline V gene has CDR1 MGHDK and CDR2 SYGVNS. The CDR3 loop reads CASRTGARDTQYF. The CDR3 nucleotides read TGTGCCAGCAGGACAGGGGCGAGAGATACGCAGTATTTT.

In its sample, this clonotype was seen a few times. The genes are TRBV15 and TRBJ2-2; D is unclear. The germline V gene has CDR1 LNHNV and CDR2 YYDKDF (reference sequence). Between the trimmed V and J ends, which lost 0 bases and 1 base, there was a span of 6 bases. The CDR3 has 15 amino acids. CDR3 protein: CATSRDLVNTGELFF. DNA for the CDR3: TGTGCCACCAGCAGAGACCTGGTGAACACCGGGGAGCTGTTTTTT. Combining the CDR3 with reference TRBV15 and TRBJ2-2 gives the whole variable domain DAMVIQNPRYQVTQFGKPVTLSCSQTLNHNVMYWYQQKSSQAPKLLFHYYDKDFNNEADTPDNFQSRRPNTSFCFLDIRSPGLGDTAMYLCATSRDLVNTGELFFGEGSRLTVL.

The chain employs TRBV20-1 and TRBJ1-5, with a tentative D call TRBD1 (6 bases). CDR1 and CDR2 (germline): DFQATT, SNEGSKA (reference sequence). The V end was cut by 6 bases, the J end by 0 bases, with 15 bases between. The CDR3 spans 15 residues. The CDR3 coding sequence is TGCAGTGCCCGAGAGGGGGGCCTTAGCAATCAGCCCCAGCATTTT. Its protein product is CSAREGGLSNQPQHF.

This clonotype is large in the sample. The V and J genes are TRBV7-2 and TRBJ1-6, with a possible D match to TRBD1 (6 bases). Trimming removed 5 bases at V and 7 bases at J, with 9 bases between. The germline CDR1 and CDR2 sequences are SGHTA and FQGNSA. CDR3 size: 13 residues. CDR3 bases: TGTGCCAGCAGCGCTACAGGGAATTCACCCCTCCACTTT. This gives the protein CASSATGNSPLHF.

V gene TRBV27 combines with J gene TRBJ2-1, with D unresolved. The CDR3 spans 15 residues. Germline CDR1 and CDR2: MNHEY and SMNVEV (reference sequence). V shed 6 bases and J shed 7 bases, with 19 bases lying between them. The CDR3 here is CASSAAYGVRNEQFF. CDR3 bases: TGTGCCAGCAGCGCCGCCTATGGGGTAAGGAATGAGCAGTTCTTC.

This chain joins TRBV6-2 or TRBV6-3 and TRBJ2-5, with 7 bases lining up with TRBD1. CDR1 is MNHEY, CDR2 SVGEGT, per germline. J gave up 4 bases and V 6 bases, and 8 bases lay outside the gene matches. CDR3 size: 14 residues. CDR3 sequence: CASSPTGEGETQYF. The CDR3 DNA sequence: TGTGCCAGCAGCCCTACAGGGGAAGGAGAGACCCAGTACTTC.

This chain joins TRBV7-9 and TRBJ1-1, with D possibly being TRBD1 (6 bases). Trimming shortened V by 4 bases and J by 1 base, and 13 bases separated the two germline ends. Germline CDR1 SEHNR, CDR2 FQNEAQ (reference sequence). The CDR3 consists of 15 residues. Here the CDR3 reads CASSWSRDTNTEAFF. The CDR3 nucleotides read TGTGCCAGCAGCTGGTCCCGGGACACGAACACTGAAGCTTTCTTT.

V gene TRBV4-1 combines with J gene TRBJ2-3; D remains ambiguous. Trimming cost V 0 bases and J 4 bases, with 8 bases left between them. This CDR3 region has 14 residues. Germline CDR1 and CDR2: MGHRA and YSYEKL. The chain's CDR3 is CASSQDRLADTQYF. In DNA, the CDR3 is TGCGCCAGCAGCCAAGATAGACTTGCAGATACGCAGTATTTT.

The rearrangement joins TRBV28 to TRBJ1-5; D remains unclear. Per germline, CDR1 MDHEN and CDR2 SYDVKM. This CDR3 is 15 amino acids long. V lost 8 bases to trimming and J lost 0 bases, with 14 bases between them. CDR3 DNA sequence: TGTGCCAGCGTCCCAGGTACCATTAGCAATCAGCCCCAGCATTTT. Protein product: CASVPGTISNQPQHF. Using reference TRBV28 and TRBJ1-5 for the parts outside the CDR3, the full variable domain is DVKVTQSSRYLVKRTGEKVFLECVQDMDHENMFWYRQDPGLGLRLIYFSYDVKMKEKGDIPEGYSVSREKKERFSLILESASTNQTSMYLCASVPGTISNQPQHFGDGTRLSIL.

This clonotype was observed a handful of times. The chain joins TRBV20-1 to TRBJ2-3; D is uncertain. The V and J ends lost 2 bases and 4 bases respectively, with 10 bases between them. CDR1 and CDR2 from the germline V gene are DFQATT and SNEGSKA (reference sequence). The CDR3 extends over 13 amino acids. The CDR3 DNA reads as TGCAGTGCTAGATGGCCGGGCGCAGATACGCAGTATTTT. Its protein is CSARWPGADTQYF.

This clonotype was counted a few times. The chain couples TRBV18 to TRBJ1-5; 8 positions match TRBD1. Germline V CDR1 and CDR2: KGHSH, LQKENI. V dropped 2 bases and J dropped 6; count of bases not matched to a gene: 3. This CDR3 comprises 14 residues. CDR3 amino acids: CASSPMDRAQPQHF. The DNA of the CDR3 is TGTGCCAGCTCACCAATGGACAGGGCTCAGCCCCAGCATTTT.

The chain couples TRBV20-1 to TRBJ2-5, with a weak D call TRBD2 (5 bases). The CDR3 loop spans 12 amino acids. V lost 3 bases, J lost 6 bases, and 11 bases lay in between. CDR1 is DFQATT, CDR2 SNEGSKA, per germline (reference sequence). Here the CDR3 DNA reads TGCAGTGCTAGTACGGGGTTGCAGACCCAGTACTTC. It codes for CSASTGLQTQYF.